The 22 T cell receptor beta chains reported below all come from one sample, sequenced in a study of control samples from healthy donors and cancer patients. Only in-frame clones appear in the TCRdb table, and some are missing; sequencing was by immunoSEQ multiplex PCR. The table has fewer than 95,000 clones, about 84% seen once. Sequences were obtained from blood. The source is a woman in her thirties or forties in good health.

The chain combines TRBV11-1 with TRBJ1-1, with 7 positions matching TRBD1. Trimming took 7 bases from V and 3 from J; bases not matched to a gene: 8. The CDR3 runs to 14 residues. CDR1 and CDR2 from the germline V gene are SGHAT and FQDESV (reference sequence). The CDR3, as DNA: TGTGCCAGCAAAAGGAGGGGGCGCGACACTGAAGCTTTCTTT. Translating gives CASKRRGRDTEAFF.

The J gene is TRBJ1-5, the V gene TRBV2; 7 bases agree with TRBD1. CDR3 length equals 14 residues. Unmatched junction bases numbered 11, after V lost 8 bases and J lost 7 bases. Germline loops: CDR1 SNHLY, CDR2 FYNNEI. Written as DNA, the CDR3 is TGTGCCAGCGGAAGGACAGGAGGGGGACAGCCCCAGCATTTT. Translated: CASGRTGGGQPQHF.

This rearrangement joins TRBV6-2 or TRBV6-3 to TRBJ2-7; tentatively, D is TRBD1 (5 bases). The germline CDR1 and CDR2 sequences are MNHEY and SVGEGT. V lost 4 bases and J 0 bases, leaving 16 bases between the germline ends. The CDR3 loop spans 16 amino acids. The CDR3 bases are TGTGCCAGCAGTTTTCCACAAGGGGTGCCCTCCTACGAGCAGTACTTC. Translation: CASSFPQGVPSYEQYF.

This rearrangement joins TRBV29-1 to TRBJ2-3; D might be TRBD1 or TRBD2, each matching 5 bases. This CDR3 contains 19 residues. Germline V lookup: CDR1 SQVTM, CDR2 ANQGSEA. The V gene lost 1 base and the J gene lost 2 bases, with 25 bases spanning the gap. CDR3 DNA: TGCAGCGTTGAAGCCCGTGGGACGGGGTTACTTCCCCCCACAGATACGCAGTATTTT. It yields the protein CSVEARGTGLLPPTDTQYF.

The genes are TRBV4-1 and TRBJ1-5, with D possibly TRBD1 on 5 matching bases. This CDR3 contains 15 residues. Germline V gene lookup returns CDR1 MGHRA and CDR2 YSYEKL. V was shortened by 3 bases and J by 2 bases, with 11 bases between the two germline ends. CDR3 loop: CASSHGGGGNQPQHF. In DNA form, the CDR3 reads TGCGCCAGCAGCCACGGGGGGGGTGGCAATCAGCCCCAGCATTTT.

The chain links TRBV4-3 to TRBJ1-2; TRBD1 matches at 8 bases. V lost 3 bases and J lost 7; bases outside the gene matches: 13. The CDR3 length is 16 residues. Germline CDR1 LGHNA, CDR2 YSLEER. The CDR3 nucleotides are TGCGCCAGCAGCCACCCTGGACAGGGAATAAGGGGTGGCTACACCTTC. This encodes CASSHPGQGIRGGYTF.

The chain links TRBV5-1 to TRBJ1-1; D gene unclear. V was pared by 4 bases and J by 1 base, with 14 bases between. Germline V gene sequence: CDR1 SGHRS, CDR2 YFSETQ. The CDR3 has 15 residues. The chain's CDR3 is CASSPEAVRNTEAFF. Here the CDR3 DNA reads TGCGCCAGCAGCCCGGAAGCAGTTCGGAACACTGAAGCTTTCTTT.

The chain recombines TRBV5-4 with TRBJ1-4; 8 nucleotides agree with TRBD1. V was pared by 4 bases and J by 0 bases, with 14 bases of the junction left unmatched. Germline V gene lookup returns CDR1 SGHNT and CDR2 YYREEE (reference sequence). The length of the CDR3 is 19 residues. CDR3 sequence: CASSLDGQGPFATNEKLFF. In nucleotides, the CDR3 is TGTGCCAGCAGCCTGGACGGACAGGGACCTTTTGCAACTAATGAAAAACTGTTTTTT.

The chain recombines TRBV3-1 (or the pseudogene TRBV3-2) with TRBJ1-1; D is unresolved. There are 13 residues in the CDR3. Germline lookup yields CDR1 LGHDT and CDR2 YNNKEL (reference sequence). V was trimmed by 2 bases and J by 12 bases, leaving 16 bases between them. CDR3 DNA: TGTGCCAGCAGCCAAACCAAAGGCGGAGTAACTTTCTTT. Its protein product is CASSQTKGGVTFF.

The chain recombines TRBV18 with TRBJ2-2, with a weak D call TRBD2 (6 bases). CDR1 and CDR2 from the germline V gene are KGHSH and LQKENI. This CDR3 contains 16 residues. V lost 1 base, J lost 1 base, and 10 bases lay in between. Here the CDR3 DNA reads TGTGCCAGCTCACCACGTATTAGCGGGAACACCGGGGAGCTGTTTTTT. This encodes CASSPRISGNTGELFF.

This chain joins TRBV21-1 and TRBJ2-5; the table assigns TRBD2, which was not confirmed against the DNA. TRBV21-1 is annotated as a pseudogene. This CDR3 has 14 amino acids. CDR3 sequence reads: CASSDTGGRETQYF. The CDR3 DNA follows: TGTGCCAGCAGTGATACGGGGGGCAGAGAGACCCAGTACTTC.

The chain links TRBV24-1 to TRBJ2-1, with 7 bases fitting TRBD1. The trim removed 7 bases at V and 8 bases at J, leaving 1 base unmatched. The CDR3 totals 11 residues. Germline assignment: CDR1 KGHDR and CDR2 SFDVKD. As DNA, the CDR3 is TGTGCCACCAGCGACAGGGATGAGCAGTTCTTC. It yields the protein CATSDRDEQFF.

This rearrangement joins TRBV2 to TRBJ2-3; 8 bases agree with TRBD2. Trimming took 0 bases from V and 5 from J; bases not matched to a gene: 16. CDR3 length: 19 amino acids. Germline lookup yields CDR1 SNHLY and CDR2 FYNNEI. The chain's CDR3 is CASSEADSGAVGQEDTQYF. DNA of the CDR3: TGTGCCAGCAGTGAAGCGGATAGCGGGGCAGTGGGGCAGGAAGATACGCAGTATTTT.

The chain employs TRBV20-1 and TRBJ1-1; D perhaps matches TRBD1 (6 bases). The V gene's germline CDR1 is DFQATT and CDR2 SNEGSKA (reference sequence). CDR3 length: 11 amino acids. Between the trimmed V and J ends, which lost 6 bases and 12 bases, there was a span of 17 bases. DNA of the CDR3: TGCAGTGCCACTCCCACAGGGAGATCTTTCTTT. Encoded protein: CSATPTGRSFF.

The count of this clone is one. V gene TRBV7-6 combines with J gene TRBJ1-1; tentative D call: TRBD1 (5 bases). V gave up 2 bases and J gave up 3 bases, with 10 bases separating them. The CDR3 runs to 14 residues. Germline CDR1 and CDR2: SGHVS and FNYEAQ. The CDR3 sequence is CASSLTSGYTEAFF. The CDR3 nucleotides are TGTGCCAGCAGCTTAACCTCAGGGTACACTGAAGCTTTCTTT.

This clone turned up a few times. This rearrangement joins TRBV4-1 to TRBJ2-7; 12 bases match TRBD1. The ends lost 0 bases at V and 1 base at J; junction bases unmatched: 10. The CDR3 has 19 residues. Germline V gene lookup returns CDR1 MGHRA and CDR2 YSYEKL. CDR3 DNA sequence: TGCGCCAGCAGCCAAGAGTTACTCGGGACAGGGGGCAGGTCCTACGAGCAGTACTTC. This encodes CASSQELLGTGGRSYEQYF.

This clone is medium-sized in the sample. The gene calls are TRBV4-3 and TRBJ1-1, with a tentative D call TRBD1 (5 bases). The CDR3 totals 14 residues. CDR1 LGHNA and CDR2 YSLEER come from the germline V gene. The V end was cut by 4 bases, the J end by 7 bases, with 16 bases between. This CDR3 is CASSPAGAGYEAFF. The CDR3 region has the DNA TGCGCCAGCAGCCCTGCCGGGGCCGGGTATGAAGCTTTCTTT.

V and J are TRBV28 and TRBJ2-2; 8 bases match TRBD1. J gave up 0 bases and V 7 bases, and 10 bases lay outside the gene matches. Germline CDR1 is MDHEN and CDR2 is SYDVKM. This CDR3 contains 17 residues. In nucleotides, the CDR3 is TGTGCCAGCACGCTAGGCGTGGACAGGGCGAACACCGGGGAGCTGTTTTTT. Encoded protein: CASTLGVDRANTGELFF.

This sequence joins TRBV5-6 and TRBJ2-2; perhaps TRBD1 as D (5 bases). Trimming removed 0 bases from V and 0 bases from J, with 9 bases in between. Germline V gives CDR1 SGHDT, CDR2 YYEEEE. CDR3 length: 16 residues. The CDR3 DNA sequence: TGTGCCAGCAGCTTGGGGGGCCTCGCGAACACCGGGGAGCTGTTTTTT. Encoded protein: CASSLGGLANTGELFF.

This clone was counted once. J is TRBJ1-2 and V is TRBV5-6, with TRBD1 identical over 7 bases. The V gene end was trimmed by 0 bases and the J gene end by 4 bases; junction bases not matched to a gene: 3. Looked up from germline, CDR1 is SGHDT and CDR2 is YYEEEE. The CDR3 spans 14 residues. The CDR3 DNA is TGTGCCAGCAGCTTGGGGACAGGTATCTATGGCTACACCTTC. Amino acid sequence: CASSLGTGIYGYTF.

The J gene is TRBJ1-6, the V gene TRBV5-1; tentatively, D is TRBD1 (5 bases). V was trimmed by 0 bases and J by 7 bases, leaving 8 bases between them. The CDR3 sequence is 14 residues long. Germline values: CDR1 SGHRS, CDR2 YFSETQ. CDR3 loop: CASSLGQRNSPLHF. Written as DNA, the CDR3 is TGCGCCAGCAGCTTGGGACAGAGAAATTCACCCCTCCACTTT.

This sequence joins TRBV30 and TRBJ2-7; D gene uncertain. V was trimmed by 4 bases and J by 0 bases, leaving 10 bases between them. This CDR3 contains 13 residues. Germline-derived CDR1 and CDR2 are GTSNPN and SVGIG (reference sequence). CDR3 sequence reads: CAWTPASSYEQYF. The CDR3 DNA sequence: TGTGCCTGGACCCCCGCGAGCTCCTACGAGCAGTACTTC.